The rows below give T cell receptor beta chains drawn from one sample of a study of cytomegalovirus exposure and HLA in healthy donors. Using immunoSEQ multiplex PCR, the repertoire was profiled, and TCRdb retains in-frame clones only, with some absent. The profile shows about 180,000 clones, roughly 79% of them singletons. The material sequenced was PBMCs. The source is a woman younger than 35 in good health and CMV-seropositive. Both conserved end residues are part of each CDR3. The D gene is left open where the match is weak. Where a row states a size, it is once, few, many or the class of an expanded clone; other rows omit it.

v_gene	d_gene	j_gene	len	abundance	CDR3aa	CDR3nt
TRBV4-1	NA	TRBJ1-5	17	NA	CASSHGGRGDSNQPQHF	TGCGCCAGCAGCCACGGGGGGCGCGGTGATAGCAATCAGCCCCAGCATTTT
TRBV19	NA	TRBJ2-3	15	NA	CASSIFAESTDTQYF	TGTGCCAGTAGTATATTTGCGGAGAGCACAGATACGCAGTATTTT
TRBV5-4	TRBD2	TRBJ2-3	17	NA	CASSLASGGEAFYTQYF	TGTGCCAGCAGCTTGGCTAGCGGGGGCGAGGCTTTCTATACGCAGTATTTT
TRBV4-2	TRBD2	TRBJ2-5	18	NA	CASSLNGRAGGGGETQYF	TGTGCCAGCAGTCTAAATGGGCGCGCGGGCGGGGGAGGCGAGACCCAGTACTTC
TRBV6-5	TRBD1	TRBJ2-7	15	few	CASSSRTGIALEQYF	TGTGCCAGCAGTTCCCGGACAGGGATCGCGCTCGAGCAGTACTTC
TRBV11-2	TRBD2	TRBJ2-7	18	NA	CASSLTGTSLGSSYEQYF	TGTGCCAGCAGCTTAACCGGGACTAGCCTGGGGAGCTCCTACGAGCAGTACTTC
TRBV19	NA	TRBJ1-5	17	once	CASSIGQFRGPNQPQHF	TGTGCCAGTAGTATAGGGCAGTTTAGGGGTCCCAATCAGCCCCAGCATTTT
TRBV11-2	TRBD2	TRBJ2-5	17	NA	CASSLDLRAGVQETQYF	TGTGCCAGCAGCTTAGATCTAAGGGCGGGGGTTCAAGAGACCCAGTACTTC
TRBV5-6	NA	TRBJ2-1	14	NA	CASSFGTAYNEQFF	TGTGCCAGCAGCTTTGGGACTGCCTACAATGAGCAGTTCTTC
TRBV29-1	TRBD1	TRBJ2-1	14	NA	CSVAVQGSINEQFF	TGCAGCGTTGCGGTACAGGGGAGTATCAATGAGCAGTTCTTC
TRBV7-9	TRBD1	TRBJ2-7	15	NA	CASSPSRQGIYEQYF	TGTGCCAGCAGCCCTAGCAGACAGGGGATCTACGAGCAGTACTTC
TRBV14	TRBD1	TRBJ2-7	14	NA	CASSPRDRGYEQYF	TGTGCCAGCAGCCCCCGGGACAGGGGCTACGAGCAGTACTTC
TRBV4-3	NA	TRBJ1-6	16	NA	CASSPGVDSYNSPLHF	TGCGCCAGCAGCCCTGGAGTTGACAGTTATAATTCACCCCTCCACTTT
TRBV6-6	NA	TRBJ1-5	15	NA	CASRSITDNNQPQHF	TGTGCCAGCAGGTCCATAACAGATAACAATCAGCCCCAGCATTTT
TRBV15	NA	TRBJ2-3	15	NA	CATSSRQVGTDTQYF	TGTGCCACCAGCAGTCGCCAAGTAGGCACAGATACGCAGTATTTT
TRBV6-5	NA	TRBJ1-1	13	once	CAARGYANTEAFF	TGTGCCGCCAGGGGCTACGCGAACACTGAAGCTTTCTTT
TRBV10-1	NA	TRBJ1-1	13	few	CASSVSLNTEAFF	TGCGCCAGCAGTGTGAGCCTGAACACTGAAGCTTTCTTT
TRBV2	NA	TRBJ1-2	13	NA	CASRRGGSYGYTF	TGTGCCAGCAGGCGGGGCGGGTCGTATGGCTACACCTTC
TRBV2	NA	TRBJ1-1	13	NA	CASQPGVNTEAFF	TGTGCCAGCCAACCAGGCGTGAACACTGAAGCTTTCTTT
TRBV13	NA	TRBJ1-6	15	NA	CASSLGAGGLSPLHF	TGTGCCAGCAGCTTAGGAGCGGGGGGCTTATCACCCCTCCACTTT
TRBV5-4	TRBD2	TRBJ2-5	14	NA	CASSLVVAGETQYF	TGTGCCAGCAGCTTGGTGGTAGCGGGAGAGACCCAGTACTTC
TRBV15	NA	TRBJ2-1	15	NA	CATSRDHGEYNEQFF	TGTGCCACCAGCAGAGATCACGGGGAATACAATGAGCAGTTCTTC
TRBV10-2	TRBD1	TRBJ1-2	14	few	CASSEAWDSLSYTF	TGCGCCAGCAGTGAGGCTTGGGACAGCCTAAGCTACACCTTC
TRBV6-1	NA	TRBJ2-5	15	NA	CASSVGGEGWETQYF	TGTGCCAGCAGTGTGGGGGGAGAGGGTTGGGAGACCCAGTACTTC
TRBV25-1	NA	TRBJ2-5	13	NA	CASSPVGGETQYF	TGTGCCAGCAGTCCGGTTGGAGGAGAGACCCAGTACTTC
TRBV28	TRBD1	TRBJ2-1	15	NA	CASSLPGTGLHEQFF	TGTGCCAGCAGTTTACCCGGGACAGGGTTGCATGAGCAGTTCTTC
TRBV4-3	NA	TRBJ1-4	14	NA	CASSQEWVGEKLFF	TGCGCCAGCAGCCAAGAGTGGGTCGGGGAAAAACTGTTTTTT
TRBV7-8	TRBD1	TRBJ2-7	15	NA	CASSHRDRGSYEQYF	TGTGCCAGCAGCCACCGGGACAGGGGCTCCTACGAGCAGTACTTC
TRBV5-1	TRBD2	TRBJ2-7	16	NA	CASSFSGLAGGPEQYF	TGCGCCAGCAGCTTCTCAGGCCTAGCGGGGGGGCCCGAGCAGTACTTC
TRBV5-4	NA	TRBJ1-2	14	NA	CASSLGSPRNGYTF	TGTGCCAGCAGCTTGGGATCCCCTAGGAATGGCTACACCTTC
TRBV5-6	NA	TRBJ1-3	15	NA	CASSVTGYSGNTIYF	TGTGCCAGCAGCGTGACAGGATACTCTGGAAACACCATATATTTT
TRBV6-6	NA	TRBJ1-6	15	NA	CASRGGGAGNSPLHF	TGTGCCAGCAGGGGCGGGGGGGCTGGCAATTCACCCCTCCACTTT
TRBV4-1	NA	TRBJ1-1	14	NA	CASSQEWRGRRAFF	TGCGCCAGCAGCCAAGAGTGGCGGGGAAGGAGAGCTTTCTTT
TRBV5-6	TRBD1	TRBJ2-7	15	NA	CASSAVGQGAYEQYF	TGTGCCAGCAGCGCCGTTGGCCAGGGGGCCTACGAGCAGTACTTC
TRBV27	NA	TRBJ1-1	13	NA	CASSLGRNTEAFF	TGTGCCAGCAGTTTAGGGCGGAACACTGAAGCTTTCTTT
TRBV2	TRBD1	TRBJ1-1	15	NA	CASSQRDRENTEAFF	TGTGCCAGCAGCCAAAGGGACAGGGAGAACACTGAAGCTTTCTTT
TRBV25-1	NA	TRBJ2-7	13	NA	CASSDQFPYEQYF	TGTGCCAGCAGTGATCAATTCCCCTACGAGCAGTACTTC
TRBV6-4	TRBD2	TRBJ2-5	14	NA	CASSAARGGETQYF	TGTGCCAGCAGTGCGGCGCGGGGGGGAGAGACCCAGTACTTC
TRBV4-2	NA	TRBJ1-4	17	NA	CASSQAGGAYTNEKLFF	TGTGCCAGCAGCCAAGCAGGAGGGGCCTATACTAATGAAAAACTGTTTTTT
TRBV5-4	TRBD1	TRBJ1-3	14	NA	CASLRDRGMDTIYF	TGTGCCAGCCTTAGGGACAGGGGTATGGACACCATATATTTT
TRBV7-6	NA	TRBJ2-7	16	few	CASSRSNIVVAYEQYF	TGTGCCAGCAGCCGATCGAATATAGTGGTAGCCTACGAGCAGTACTTC
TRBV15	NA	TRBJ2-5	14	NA	CATSRGTTEETQYF	TGTGCCACCAGCAGAGGGACTACAGAAGAGACCCAGTACTTC
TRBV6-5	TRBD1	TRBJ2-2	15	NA	CAIRPRDRGPGELFF	TGTGCCATAAGGCCCCGGGACAGGGGGCCCGGGGAGCTGTTTTTT
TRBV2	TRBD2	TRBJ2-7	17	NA	CASSEAHPSGGTYEQYF	TGTGCCAGCAGTGAAGCGCATCCTAGCGGGGGAACCTACGAGCAGTACTTC
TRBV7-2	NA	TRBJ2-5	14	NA	CASSLVGRQETQYF	TGTGCCAGCAGCTTAGTGGGGAGGCAAGAGACCCAGTACTTC
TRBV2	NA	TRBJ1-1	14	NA	CASIRMRVNTEAFF	TGTGCCAGCATCAGGATGAGGGTGAACACTGAAGCTTTCTTT
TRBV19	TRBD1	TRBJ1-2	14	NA	CASTRGQGVYGYTF	TGTGCCAGTACCCGCGGACAGGGGGTCTATGGCTACACCTTC
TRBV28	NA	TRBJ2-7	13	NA	CATRGLGSYEQYF	TGTGCCACCAGAGGACTGGGATCCTACGAGCAGTACTTC
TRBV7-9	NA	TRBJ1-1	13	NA	CASSSARLTEAFF	TGTGCCAGCAGCTCCGCTAGGTTGACTGAAGCTTTCTTT
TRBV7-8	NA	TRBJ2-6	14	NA	CASSFQSGANVLTF	TGTGCCAGCAGCTTCCAATCTGGGGCCAACGTCCTGACTTTC
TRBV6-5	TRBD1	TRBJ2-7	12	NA	CASRTGGSEQYF	TGTGCCAGCAGAACAGGGGGCAGCGAGCAGTACTTC
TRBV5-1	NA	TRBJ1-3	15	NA	CASSLDGLSGNTIYF	TGCGCCAGCAGCTTGGATGGGCTCTCTGGAAACACCATATATTTT
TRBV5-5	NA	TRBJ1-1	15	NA	CASSSSGLQDTEAFF	TGTGCCAGCAGCTCCTCGGGACTCCAGGACACTGAAGCTTTCTTT
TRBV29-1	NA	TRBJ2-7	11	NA	CSVGQTYEQYF	TGCAGCGTTGGACAGACATACGAGCAGTACTTC
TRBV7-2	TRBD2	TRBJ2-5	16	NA	CASSLTGTSGQETQYF	TGTGCCAGCAGCCTTACCGGGACTAGCGGCCAAGAGACCCAGTACTTC
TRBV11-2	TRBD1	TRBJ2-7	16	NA	CASSGNGTGRFYEQYF	TGTGCCAGCAGCGGGAATGGGACAGGGAGGTTCTACGAGCAGTACTTC
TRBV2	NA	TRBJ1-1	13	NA	CASSGQFATEAFF	TGTGCCAGCAGTGGACAGTTTGCCACTGAAGCTTTCTTT
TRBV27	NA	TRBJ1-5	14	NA	CASSPRESNQPQHF	TGTGCCAGCAGCCCCCGGGAGAGCAATCAGCCCCAGCATTTT
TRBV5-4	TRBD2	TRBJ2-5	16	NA	CASSFASGGAGETQYF	TGTGCCAGCAGCTTTGCCAGCGGGGGGGCAGGAGAGACCCAGTACTTC